This T cell receptor (beta chain) was sequenced for a study of glioma-infiltrating T cells after dendritic cell vaccination. TCRdb's copy holds only in-frame clones and misses some; the assay was immunoSEQ multiplex PCR. The sample records some 24,000 clones, roughly 90% being singletons. CDR1 MNHNS and CDR2 SASEGT come from the germline V gene. The V gene lost 2 bases and the J gene lost 6 bases, with 17 bases spanning the gap. The CDR3 runs 16 residues. Sample time point: after dendritic cell vaccination, including at tumor progression/relapse. The chain is built from TRBV6-1 and TRBJ2-1; possibly TRBD2 for D (7 bases). This sequence originates from a human donor with glioblastoma. Here the sequenced sample was blood, taken after dendritic cell vaccination. CDR3 residues: CASSERSAGAPNEQFF. The CDR3 nucleotides are TGTGCCAGCAGTGAACGATCGGCGGGGGCCCCCAATGAGCAGTTCTTC.